This T cell receptor (beta chain) is from a study of blood T cell repertoires in COVID-19. The V end was cut by 8 bases, the J end by 2 bases, with 15 bases between. CDR3 size: 14 residues. Looked up from germline, CDR1 is LGHDT and CDR2 is YNNKEL (reference sequence). Per the authors' pipeline: From reference gene primer amplification, estimates of nucleated cell counts were derived. Clones were sequenced by immunoSEQ multiplex PCR, and TCRdb holds only the in-frame ones, with some missing. That table supplies the V and J calls and clone size; D and trimming were determined from the DNA. The sample holds about 42,000 clones, 60% to 85% seen once.

Source material: peripheral blood. The rearrangement links TRBV3-1 (or the pseudogene TRBV3-2) to TRBJ2-5, with D possibly TRBD2 on 6 matching bases. The clonotype comes from a woman at least 80 years old with acute or convalescent COVID-19. The chain's CDR3 is CASAIKAGQETQYF. The CDR3 DNA sequence: TGTGCCAGCGCCATAAAGGCGGGACAAGAGACCCAGTACTTC.